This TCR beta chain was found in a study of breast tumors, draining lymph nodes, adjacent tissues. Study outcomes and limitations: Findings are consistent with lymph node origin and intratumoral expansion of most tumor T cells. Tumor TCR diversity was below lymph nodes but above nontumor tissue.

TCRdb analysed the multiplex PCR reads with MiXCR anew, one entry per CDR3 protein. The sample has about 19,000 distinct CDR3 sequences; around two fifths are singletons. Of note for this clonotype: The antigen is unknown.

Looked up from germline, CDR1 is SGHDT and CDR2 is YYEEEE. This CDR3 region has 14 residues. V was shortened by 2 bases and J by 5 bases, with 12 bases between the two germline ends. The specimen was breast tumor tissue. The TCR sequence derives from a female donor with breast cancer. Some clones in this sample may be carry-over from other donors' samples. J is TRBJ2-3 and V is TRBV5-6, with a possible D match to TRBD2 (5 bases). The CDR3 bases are TGTGCCAGCAGCTTAGCCGAGGCGGGAGATACGCAGTATTTT. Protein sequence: CASSLAEAGDTQYF.